Listed below are T cell receptor beta chains from one sample, sequenced in a study of blood T cell repertoires in COVID-19. Profiling relied on immunoSEQ multiplex PCR, and the TCRdb table lists in-frame clones only, not all of them. Here the sample spans approximately 260,000 clones, 86% being singletons. Material: peripheral blood. The receptor source for this set is a man aged 18 to 30 with active or convalescent COVID-19. Both conserved end residues are trimmed from each CDR3. Each record gives: V gene, J gene, CDR3 protein.

V gene: TRBV3-1/TRBV3-2; J gene: TRBJ2-5; CDR3 protein: ASSLLGQATPVDQY
V gene: TRBV9; J gene: TRBJ2-7; CDR3 protein: ASSVGGTYEQY
V gene: TRBV6-5; J gene: TRBJ1-1; CDR3 protein: ASSYFGQGGTEAF
V gene: TRBV12-5; J gene: TRBJ2-1; CDR3 protein: ASGLGGSSYNEQF
V gene: TRBV4-2; J gene: TRBJ2-4; CDR3 protein: ASSSKRGTAGGVRY
V gene: TRBV10-3; J gene: TRBJ1-4; CDR3 protein: AISDTGTGNEKLF
V gene: TRBV11-1; J gene: TRBJ1-1; CDR3 protein: ASSRVLENTEAF
V gene: TRBV27; J gene: TRBJ1-1; CDR3 protein: ASSLGQWNTEAF
V gene: TRBV30; J gene: TRBJ1-1; CDR3 protein: AWREGFGGTEAF
V gene: TRBV6-5; J gene: TRBJ2-3; CDR3 protein: ASRTGQGTDTQY
V gene: TRBV24-1; J gene: TRBJ2-7; CDR3 protein: ATSDGTTGTPYEQY
V gene: TRBV27; J gene: TRBJ1-4; CDR3 protein: ASSLTENEKLF
V gene: TRBV18; J gene: TRBJ2-7; CDR3 protein: ASSPTGEGLEEQY
V gene: TRBV28; J gene: TRBJ1-4; CDR3 protein: ASSTWGGHQSEKLF
V gene: TRBV2; J gene: TRBJ1-5; CDR3 protein: ASRIGGDQPQH
V gene: TRBV19; J gene: TRBJ2-3; CDR3 protein: ASSTGTGSRIDTQY
V gene: TRBV11-2; J gene: TRBJ2-7; CDR3 protein: ASSATGTYEQY
V gene: TRBV12-5; J gene: TRBJ1-3; CDR3 protein: ASGLVVTVHSGNTIY
V gene: TRBV12-3/TRBV12-4; J gene: TRBJ2-3; CDR3 protein: ASSLFSSDTQY
V gene: TRBV30; J gene: TRBJ1-5; CDR3 protein: AWSRQGFNNQPQH
V gene: TRBV29-1; J gene: TRBJ1-2; CDR3 protein: SVEVSGYGYT
V gene: TRBV7-2; J gene: TRBJ2-7; CDR3 protein: ASSLVGQGYEQY
V gene: TRBV27; J gene: TRBJ1-1; CDR3 protein: ASRTDQGNTEAF
V gene: TRBV5-1; J gene: TRBJ1-6; CDR3 protein: ASSLQSGHDSPLH
V gene: TRBV27; J gene: TRBJ2-5; CDR3 protein: ASSFAVGTGVETQY
V gene: TRBV7-9; J gene: TRBJ2-7; CDR3 protein: ASRGVTYEQY
V gene: TRBV2; J gene: TRBJ1-1; CDR3 protein: ASNSEQGPTEAF
V gene: TRBV7-2; J gene: TRBJ1-1; CDR3 protein: ASSTQGLTEAF
V gene: TRBV28; J gene: TRBJ1-2; CDR3 protein: ASSLGGQGHRSNYGYT
V gene: TRBV6-5; J gene: TRBJ2-4; CDR3 protein: ASAKGGHSSNIQY
V gene: TRBV28; J gene: TRBJ2-7; CDR3 protein: ASSSGPNPPEQY
V gene: TRBV4-1; J gene: TRBJ2-7; CDR3 protein: ASSPWETGGSEQY
V gene: TRBV7-3; J gene: TRBJ2-2; CDR3 protein: ASSLLPGELF
V gene: TRBV7-6; J gene: TRBJ2-2; CDR3 protein: ASSSGQGDTGELF
V gene: TRBV6-6; J gene: TRBJ2-7; CDR3 protein: ASHRTSQGNEQY
V gene: TRBV27; J gene: TRBJ2-5; CDR3 protein: ASSPGIQETQY
V gene: TRBV5-1; J gene: TRBJ2-5; CDR3 protein: ASSINGEQETQY
V gene: TRBV6-5; J gene: TRBJ1-4; CDR3 protein: ASSLRGSNEKLF
V gene: TRBV18; J gene: TRBJ2-7; CDR3 protein: ASSSRQADEQY
V gene: TRBV4-1; J gene: TRBJ1-1; CDR3 protein: ASSQGAGLNTEAF
V gene: TRBV11-3; J gene: TRBJ2-5; CDR3 protein: ASSRGTLQETQY